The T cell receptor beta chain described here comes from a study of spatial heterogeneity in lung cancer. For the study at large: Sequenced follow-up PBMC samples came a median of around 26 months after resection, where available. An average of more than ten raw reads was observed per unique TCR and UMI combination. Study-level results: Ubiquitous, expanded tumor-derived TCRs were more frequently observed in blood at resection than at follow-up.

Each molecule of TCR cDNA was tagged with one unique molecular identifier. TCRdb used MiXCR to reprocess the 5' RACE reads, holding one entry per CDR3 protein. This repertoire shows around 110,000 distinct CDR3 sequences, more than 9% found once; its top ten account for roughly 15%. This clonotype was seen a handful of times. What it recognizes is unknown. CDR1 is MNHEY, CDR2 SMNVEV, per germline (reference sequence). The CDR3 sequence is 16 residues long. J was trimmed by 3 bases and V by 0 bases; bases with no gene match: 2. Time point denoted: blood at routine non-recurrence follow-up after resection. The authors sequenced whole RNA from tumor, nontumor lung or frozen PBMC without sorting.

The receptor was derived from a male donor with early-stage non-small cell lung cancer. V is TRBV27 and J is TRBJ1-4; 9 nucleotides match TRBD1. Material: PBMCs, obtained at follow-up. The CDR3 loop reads CASSLSRQGANEKLFF. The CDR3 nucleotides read TGTGCCAGCAGTTTATCCCGACAGGGGGCTAATGAAAAACTGTTTTTT.